The 9 T cell receptor beta chains in this list originate from one sample, sequenced in a study of T cell clonotyping in hematopoietic cell transplantation. Profiling relied on immunoSEQ multiplex PCR, and the TCRdb table lists in-frame clones only, not all of them. The sample yields about 16,000 clones, roughly 90% seen once. The sample was peripheral blood mononuclear cells. The receptors derive from a man aged 50 or older in good health. Some clones in this sample may be carry-over from other donors' samples.

V is TRBV4-3 and J is TRBJ1-2; the D is unclear. Trimming took 1 base from V and 7 from J, leaving 13 bases between them. CDR3 size: 14 residues. Per germline, CDR1 LGHNA and CDR2 YSLEER. The CDR3 spells CASSQGRARGGYTF. Here the CDR3 DNA reads TGCGCCAGCAGCCAAGGACGGGCCCGGGGTGGCTACACCTTC.

The gene calls are TRBV5-6 and TRBJ1-6; D is ambiguous. CDR3 length: 14 amino acids. Germline V lookup: CDR1 SGHDT, CDR2 YYEEEE. V dropped 6 bases and J dropped 1 base, with 8 bases sitting between them. In nucleotides, the CDR3 is TGTGCCAGCAACCGAAGGTCCTATAATTCACCCCTCCACTTT. Translation gives CASNRRSYNSPLHF.

The V and J genes are TRBV28 and TRBJ1-6; D is ambiguous. The CDR3 contains 15 residues. V was trimmed by 6 bases and J by 7 bases, leaving 16 bases between them. CDR1 is MDHEN and CDR2 is SYDVKM in the germline V gene. This CDR3 reads CASRLGNSGNSPLHF. In DNA form, the CDR3 reads TGTGCCAGCAGGCTGGGAAACAGCGGAAATTCACCCCTCCACTTT.

The genes are TRBV5-1 and TRBJ2-2; D remains unclear. This CDR3 is 13 amino acids long. Between the trimmed V and J ends, which lost 0 bases and 6 bases, there was a span of 6 bases. Germline-derived CDR1 and CDR2 are SGHRS and YFSETQ. CDR3 bases: TGCGCCAGCAGCTTGGCTGTCGCCGGGGAGCTGTTTTTT. Residues: CASSLAVAGELFF.

The chain has TRBV7-2 and TRBJ2-7; D gene uncertain. V lost 1 base and J lost 3, with 10 bases in between. The CDR3 totals 14 residues. Germline assignment: CDR1 SGHTA and CDR2 FQGNSA. This CDR3 reads CASSLESVSYEQYF. The CDR3 DNA reads as TGTGCCAGCAGCTTAGAATCCGTAAGCTACGAGCAGTACTTC. The complete variable domain, with remaining parts taken from reference TRBV7-2 and TRBJ2-7, reads GAGVSQSPSNKVTEKGKDVELRCDPISGHTALYWYRQSLGQGLEFLIYFQGNSAPDKSGLPSDRFSAERTGGSVSTLTIQRTQQEDSAVYLCASSLESVSYEQYFGPGTRLTVT.

This clone came up once. The V call is TRBV30, the J call TRBJ1-1, with D uncertain. CDR3 length: 11 amino acids. Germline V lookup: CDR1 GTSNPN, CDR2 SVGIG (reference sequence). The germline V and J ends were trimmed by 3 bases and 0 bases, with 2 bases remaining between them. The CDR3 DNA sequence: TGTGCCTGGAGACTGAACACTGAAGCTTTCTTT. This translates into CAWRLNTEAFF.

This clone was seen only once. Written as DNA, the CDR3 is TGTGCCAGCAGCCTAACGTATAGCAATCAGCCCCAGCATTTT. Residues: CASSLTYSNQPQHF. The chain employs TRBV6-5 and TRBJ1-5; D is ambiguous. V lost 6 bases to trimming and J lost 0 bases, with 9 bases between them. Germline CDR1 and CDR2: MNHEY and SVGAGI. The CDR3 contains 14 residues.

J is TRBJ2-7 and V is TRBV6-5; TRBD1 is a possible D gene (5 bases). Deletions cut 9 bases from V and 1 base from J, with 13 bases between. CDR1 is MNHEY and CDR2 is SVGAGI in the germline V gene. The CDR3 has 13 amino acids. CDR3 in amino acids: CASRRGTSYEQYF. The CDR3 DNA sequence: TGTGCCAGTCGAAGGGGTACATCCTACGAGCAGTACTTC.

The chain recombines TRBV11-3 with TRBJ2-7; D is uncertain. Trimming removed 0 bases from V and 6 bases from J, with 9 bases in between. This CDR3 has 13 residues. The germline V gene encodes CDR1 SGHNT and CDR2 YENEEA. CDR3 in amino acids: CASSLEVFGEQYF. In DNA, the CDR3 is TGTGCCAGCAGCTTAGAGGTATTCGGCGAGCAGTACTTC.